Each of the 14 T cell receptor beta chains below was sequenced from the same sample in a study of read filtering for tumor transcriptome and immune sequencing. The library was built from approximately 400 ng RNA with molecular barcoded adaptors for alpha/delta and beta/gamma chains. TCRdb reprocessed the reads with MiXCR, giving one entry per CDR3 protein. The data hold around 130,000 distinct CDR3 sequences, with approximately 13% observed a single time. The sequencing input was a population of CD138-negative cells sorted from bone marrow. The receptor set was obtained from a donor aged 40 or over with multiple myeloma.

The V call is TRBV6-1, the J call TRBJ2-3, with 7 bases that match TRBD2. The germline gives CDR1 MNHNS, CDR2 SASEGT. Trimming removed 4 bases from V and 3 bases from J; junction bases left unmatched: 4. This CDR3 spans 14 amino acids. The CDR3 loop reads CASSGGGGTDTQYF. CDR3 DNA sequence: TGTGCCAGCAGTGGTGGGGGAGGGACAGATACGCAGTATTTT.

In this sample, this clonotype turned up many times. J is TRBJ2-2 and V is TRBV7-2, with 9 bases fitting TRBD2. The CDR3 totals 17 residues. With 5 bases clipped from V and 5 bases from J, the junction kept 12 bases outside the gene matches. Per the germline V gene, CDR1 is SGHTA and CDR2 is FQGNSA. CDR3 sequence: CASSKALAGAGTGELFF. CDR3 DNA sequence: TGTGCCAGCAGCAAGGCTTTAGCGGGAGCCGGTACCGGGGAGCTGTTTTTT.

This clonotype was recorded a few times. This may arise from a read error, as a much more abundant clone is one base away. CDR3 amino acids: CAISYSTRECIKVEQFF. CDR3 coding DNA: TGTGCCATCAGTTACTCGACGCGGGAGTGTATAAAGGTTGAGCAGTTCTTC. The chain carries TRBV6-7 and TRBJ2-1, with 7 bases that match TRBD2. TRBV6-7 belongs to the ORF category, with a function that is uncertain. The CDR3 runs to 17 residues.

A few counts support this clonotype. This sequence joins TRBV4-1 and TRBJ1-3; D gene uncertain. Germline V gene lookup returns CDR1 MGHRA and CDR2 YSYEKL. V lost 0 bases and J lost 4, with 13 bases in between. CDR3 length: 16 residues. In DNA, the CDR3 is TGCGCCAGCAGCCAAGATGCTACCGCTCGGGGAAACACCATATATTTT. This translates into CASSQDATARGNTIYF.

This clonotype appeared many times. The chain recombines TRBV7-9 with TRBJ2-5; a weak D match, TRBD2 (5 bases). The germline V gene has CDR1 SEHNR and CDR2 FQNEAQ (reference sequence). V lost 5 bases and J 7 bases, leaving 17 bases between the germline ends. The CDR3 has 14 residues. CDR3 sequence reads: CASSPERSSGTQYF. CDR3 nucleotides: TGTGCCAGCAGCCCAGAGCGGTCAAGTGGGACCCAGTACTTC.

The chain carries TRBV20-1 and TRBJ2-5, with D tentatively TRBD2 (9 bases). This CDR3 is 15 amino acids long. Germline assignment: CDR1 DFQATT and CDR2 SNEGSKA (reference sequence). Trimming cost V 4 bases and J 3 bases, with 18 bases left between them. The CDR3 DNA is TGCAGTGCTACGAGACTAGCGGACAGGGAAGAGACCCAGTACTTC. Translating gives CSATRLADREETQYF.

This sequence joins TRBV27 and TRBJ2-7, with TRBD1 matching 9 bases. J lost 8 bases, V lost 5 bases, and 13 bases had no gene match. The CDR3 length is 15 residues. CDR1 and CDR2 (germline): MNHEY, SMNVEV (reference sequence). CDR3 DNA sequence: TGTGCCAGCAGTCTACAGGGGGCGCTTTTCTCCAAGCAGTACTTC. Amino acids: CASSLQGALFSKQYF.

This clonotype was counted ten times or more. The chain links TRBV7-8 to TRBJ2-3; 10 bases match TRBD2. Germline CDR1 is SGHVS and CDR2 is FQNEAQ. The trim removed 5 bases at V and 0 bases at J, leaving 5 bases unmatched. The CDR3 length is 16 residues. CDR3 nucleotide sequence: TGTGCCAGCAGCACACAAGCGGGGGGGAGCACAGATACGCAGTATTTT. This codes for CASSTQAGGSTDTQYF.

This clonotype was detected ten times or more. The chain has TRBV6-2 or TRBV6-3 and TRBJ1-6; no clear D gene. CDR1 and CDR2 (germline): MNHEY, SVGEGT. With 4 bases removed from V and 13 bases from J, the gap between germline ends came to 17 bases. This CDR3 has 14 residues. CDR3 sequence: CASSWTRASTPLHF. The CDR3 DNA follows: TGTGCCAGCAGTTGGACCAGAGCTTCCACTCCCCTCCACTTT.

This clonotype showed up many times. The chain employs TRBV5-1 and TRBJ2-5; tentatively, D is TRBD2 (6 bases). Trimming removed 0 bases from V and 1 base from J, with 10 bases in between. This CDR3 is 15 amino acids long. CDR1 SGHRS and CDR2 YFSETQ come from the germline V gene. Here the CDR3 DNA reads TGCGCCAGCAGCTTGGTAGCGGCAGCCCAAGAGACCCAGTACTTC. Translated, it gives CASSLVAAAQETQYF.

This clonotype was counted between two and nine times. The chain couples TRBV5-1 to TRBJ2-3; tentatively, D is TRBD1 (5 bases). CDR3 size: 16 residues. Germline assignment: CDR1 SGHRS and CDR2 YFSETQ. With 4 bases removed from V and 0 bases from J, the gap between germline ends came to 15 bases. This CDR3 reads CASSRQPGESTDTQYF. The CDR3 DNA reads TGCGCCAGCAGCCGACAGCCTGGGGAAAGCACAGATACGCAGTATTTT.

This clonotype was seen many times. This chain's CDR3 is CATADRTDYEQYF. Written as DNA, the CDR3 is TGTGCCACTGCCGACCGGACAGACTACGAGCAGTACTTC. V is TRBV10-3 and J is TRBJ2-7; the D gene is possibly TRBD1 (6 bases). The V gene lost 10 bases and the J gene lost 3 bases, with 16 bases spanning the gap. There are 13 residues in the CDR3. The germline V gene encodes CDR1 ENHRY and CDR2 SYGVKD.

This clonotype was seen at least ten times. The chain combines TRBV29-1 with TRBJ2-2, with D possibly called TRBD1 or TRBD2 (6 bases each). In germline, CDR1 is SQVTM, CDR2 ANQGSEA. The CDR3 runs 14 residues. Between the trimmed V and J ends, which lost 5 bases and 1 base, there was a span of 11 bases. The CDR3 region has the DNA TGCAGCGTTAGGGGGGCGGAGAACACCGGGGAGCTGTTTTTT. This codes for CSVRGAENTGELFF.

This clonotype occurred many times. This chain connects TRBV18 to TRBJ2-1, with D perhaps TRBD1 (6 bases). The germline V and J ends were trimmed by 5 bases and 6 bases, with 11 bases remaining between them. The CDR3 spans 13 residues. Germline CDR1 KGHSH, CDR2 LQKENI. The CDR3, as DNA: TGTGCCAGCTCAGTGGGGGCGCGCAATGAGCAGTTCTTC. Amino acids: CASSVGARNEQFF.